Included here is one T cell receptor (beta chain) sequence, with context. The antigen is undetermined. This sample is drawn from a study of PD-1 blockade in classical Hodgkin lymphoma. Sequencing was performed with immunoSEQ multiplex PCR; in TCRdb, only in-frame clones are kept and a portion is missing. The sample has more than 140,000 clones; just under 80% are singletons. Brentuximab vedotin exposure varied, and every patient relapsed after autologous stem cell transplantation. When best responses were assessed, they were complete response, partial response or progressive disease. General study points: Partial responders and progressors had significantly lower baseline TCR diversity. While CD8+ TCR diversity did not rise significantly by C4D1, CD4+ TCR diversity did. Newly diagnosed patients were said to have less baseline TCR diversity than healthy donors did.

The CDR3 sequence is 17 residues long. With 8 bases removed from V and 0 bases from J, the gap between germline ends came to 17 bases. Germline V CDR1 and CDR2: MDHEN, SYDVKM. V and J are TRBV28 and TRBJ2-6; D possibly corresponds to TRBD1 (5 bases). The sequence came from a human donor with classical Hodgkin lymphoma. The source material was peripheral blood mononuclear cells (PBMCs), sampled before the second cycle of nivolumab. The chain's CDR3 is CASQGDGVLSGANVLTF. The CDR3 DNA reads as TGTGCCAGCCAAGGGGATGGTGTCCTCTCTGGGGCCAACGTCCTGACTTTC.